This T cell receptor beta chain was identified during a study of blood T cell repertoires in COVID-19. For the study at large: The United States, Italy and Spain provided the acute and convalescent COVID-19 samples. The analysed material was cDNA or gDNA that came from T cells, B-cell-depleted T cells, or PBMCs.

Per the germline V gene, CDR1 is WSHSY and CDR2 is SAAADI. The V and J ends lost 8 bases and 3 bases respectively, with 7 bases between them. The CDR3 runs to 11 residues. Patients at the Seattle site were enrolled during active infection and followed longitudinally. Per the original methods: The authors estimated nucleated cell counts from reference gene primer amplification. Sequencing was performed with immunoSEQ multiplex PCR; in TCRdb, only in-frame clones are kept and a portion is missing. V and J calls and clone size are given by that table; D and trimming were obtained from the DNA. Of roughly 460,000 clones listed, about 90% are singletons.

V is TRBV10-2 and J is TRBJ2-5; D perhaps matches TRBD1 (6 bases). Material: peripheral blood. The receptor comes from a man younger than 30 with COVID-19, enrolled during active disease. The CDR3 sequence is CASEGEETQYF. The CDR3 coding sequence is TGCGCCAGCGAGGGGGAAGAGACCCAGTACTTC.